These T cell receptor beta chains were read from a single sample in a study of T cell responses to AZD1222 COVID-19 vaccine. The assay was immunoSEQ multiplex PCR, and TCRdb's table has in-frame clones only and misses some. Seen here are 80,000 to 130,000 clones, 87% observed once, and the top ten hold about 3.5%. The sequences come from peripheral blood, collected on day 0 of AZD1222 vaccination. All receptors come from an adult in good health. Each CDR3 is given with its conserved first and last residue.

V: TRBV7-9; CDR3: CASSLSISSGNTIYF
V: TRBV6-5; CDR3: CASSWSGGNTEAFF
V: TRBV24-1; CDR3: CATSAFAGFFDTGELFF
V: TRBV30; CDR3: CAWSVKVDGYTF
V: TRBV7-8; CDR3: CASSLVGGDQPQHF
V: TRBV3-1/TRBV3-2; CDR3: CASSPSDRRYSNQPQHF
V: TRBV3-1/TRBV3-2; CDR3: CASSHLSVETQYF
V: TRBV9; CDR3: CASSVEGGPYEQYF
V: TRBV4-3; CDR3: CASSQELAANNEQFF
V: TRBV7-2; CDR3: CASSPLLSPPEAFF
V: TRBV6-5; CDR3: CASSRQGFTGELFF
V: TRBV7-6; CDR3: CASSSGKTRGRRTDTQYF
V: TRBV24-1; CDR3: CATSDWGQGYSGELFF
V: TRBV4-2; CDR3: CASSPRQGTSLGRSSQPQHF
V: TRBV9; CDR3: CASSVLEGQSLHF
V: TRBV18; CDR3: CASSPRGTSYNEQFF
V: TRBV6-2/TRBV6-3; CDR3: CASSTGLAGNEQFF
V: TRBV3-1/TRBV3-2; CDR3: CASSQGRLAGGNEQFF
V: TRBV2; CDR3: CASSVRPPATNEKLFF
V: TRBV6-2/TRBV6-3; CDR3: CASSYLTANTEAFF
V: TRBV7-8; CDR3: CASSPMYARAAGANVLTF
V: TRBV4-1; CDR3: CASSQVTDNQPQHF
V: TRBV12-3/TRBV12-4; CDR3: CASSSDRGHGYTF
V: TRBV3-1/TRBV3-2; CDR3: CASSVGTVSPPLHF
V: TRBV28; CDR3: CASSKTGFKFGYTF
V: TRBV5-8; CDR3: CASKLGTLRNQPQHF
V: TRBV5-8; CDR3: CASSLVEGGSYNSPLHF
V: TRBV19; CDR3: CASSFSWGTGDEKLFF
V: TRBV6-6; CDR3: CASSYQGGYEQYF
V: TRBV3-1/TRBV3-2; CDR3: CASSQRPDTEAFF
V: TRBV7-8; CDR3: CASSLTGGTYEQYF